Detailed here is one T cell receptor (beta chain). The protocol was immunoSEQ multiplex PCR, while the TCRdb copy is restricted to in-frame clones and leaves out a portion. Here the sample spans 200,000 or so clones, about four fifths being singletons. The CDR3 is 13 amino acids. Germline V lookup: CDR1 MRHNA, CDR2 SNTAGT. V was cut by 2 bases and J by 13 bases, with 17 bases left in between. The sample belongs to a study of cytomegalovirus exposure and HLA in healthy donors. Input material: PBMCs. This chain connects TRBV6-4 to TRBJ1-1; perhaps TRBD1 as D (5 bases). The sequence derives from a young man in good health and CMV-seropositive. CDR3: CASSDTTGLGVFF. DNA of the CDR3: TGTGCCAGCAGTGACACCACAGGTCTTGGAGTTTTCTTT.